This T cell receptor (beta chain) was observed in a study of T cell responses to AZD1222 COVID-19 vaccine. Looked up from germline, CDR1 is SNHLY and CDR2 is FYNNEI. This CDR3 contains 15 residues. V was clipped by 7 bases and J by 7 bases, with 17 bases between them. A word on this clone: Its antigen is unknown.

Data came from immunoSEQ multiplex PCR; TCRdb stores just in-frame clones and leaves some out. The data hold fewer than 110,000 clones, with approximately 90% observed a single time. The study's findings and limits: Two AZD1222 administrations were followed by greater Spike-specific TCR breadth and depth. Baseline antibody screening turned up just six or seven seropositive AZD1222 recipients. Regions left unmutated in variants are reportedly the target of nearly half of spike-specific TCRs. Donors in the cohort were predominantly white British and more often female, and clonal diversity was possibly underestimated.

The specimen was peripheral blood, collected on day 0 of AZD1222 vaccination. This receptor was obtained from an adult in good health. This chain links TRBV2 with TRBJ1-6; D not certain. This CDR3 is CASMASPQGNSPLHF. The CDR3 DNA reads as TGTGCCAGCATGGCTTCCCCCCAAGGGAATTCACCCCTCCACTTT.